This T cell receptor (beta chain) was sequenced for a study of Ad26.COV2.S vaccination and SARS-CoV-2 variants. In this sample, this clone turned up a few times. In germline, CDR1 is SNHLY, CDR2 FYNNEI. The V and J ends lost 7 bases and 6 bases, in that order; junction bases with no gene match: 8. The CDR3 has 14 residues. Here immunoSEQ multiplex PCR was the method, and the copy in TCRdb shows in-frame clones only, minus some. The top ten hold 3% to 5% of the sample, which has around 350,000 clones, 90% to 95% seen once. Sequencing used peripheral blood, obtained after recovery from COVID-19. The TCR sequence derives from a human donor who had recovered from COVID-19. The rearrangement uses TRBV2 and TRBJ1-2, with 10 positions matching TRBD1. CDR3 amino acids: CASTSPDRGHGYTF. CDR3 bases: TGTGCCAGCACCTCTCCCGACAGGGGGCATGGCTACACCTTC. The full variable domain, rest sourced from reference TRBV2 and TRBJ1-2, is EPEVTQTPSHQVTQMGQEVILRCVPISNHLYFYWYRQILGQKVEFLVSFYNNEISEKSEIFDDQFSVERPDGSNFTLKIRSTKLEDSAMYFCASTSPDRGHGYTFGSGTRLTVV.